This T cell receptor (beta chain) was identified in a study of blood T cells in healthy people across ages (dated by TCRdb to the mid-2010s). For the study in its entirety: In model experiments, template switching captured roughly one uniquely barcoded TCR beta cDNA molecule for every two T cells. The study measured age-related changes in TCR beta repertoire diversity using deep sequencing normalized with unique cDNA molecular identifiers. The donors were divided into four age groups: young (average approximately 16 years), middle-aged (approximately 39), aged (about 61) and long-lived (about 80). Donors of different ages were randomly distributed across sequencing lanes to avoid experimental bias. Using the same blood draw, the study looked at two additional independent replicas of 1 million unique cDNA reads for two donors, one aged 18 to 30 and the other aged 80 or older.

A word on this clonotype: No cognate antigen has been identified for it. No much larger clone is present one base from it, and per-base qualities are unavailable.

The approximately 41 donors, aged roughly 6 to 95 years, were systemically healthy Caucasian individuals from Russia. Each donor gave about 10 milliliters of peripheral blood, drawn into EDTA-treated Vacutainer tubes. Ficoll-Paque density-gradient centrifugation was used to isolate PBMCs, with at least 6.5 million per sample. Trizol reagent was used to extract total RNA from the PBMCs, yielding at least 5.5 micrograms per sample. The percentages of naive CD45RAhigh/CD27high T cells were determined by flow cytometry on a PBMC aliquot from every donor. V is cut by 6 bases and J by 2 bases, and the space between the germline ends is 18 bases. From the cysteine up to the phenylalanine, the CDR3 has a length of 16 residues. Just the 48-base CDR3 DNA is kept, in frame starting at base 1. What the research found in general, with its limitations: Estimates of total diversity based on one million sequenced T cells were regarded as lower bounds and as underestimates. Donor CMV infection status was unknown, potentially confounding age-related changes in expanded clonotypes. A strong correlation was found between observed TCR beta diversity and the percentage of naive T cells measured by flow cytometry. Conclusive comparison of naive and antigen-experienced compartments was prevented by the profiling of bulk unsorted PBMCs. Observed TCR beta diversity per million T cells fell roughly linearly with age, and a significant reduction was already apparent by age approximately 40. The long-lived group showed more naive CD4+ T cells, fewer expanded clones and increased TCR diversity than the aged group, suggesting age selection.

Library creation used 5' RACE. The sequencing machine was an Illumina HiSeq 2500. A second PCR of about 7 to 12 cycles was run with a J-beta primer mix and a sample-barcoded 5' primer. A template-switch 5' adaptor carrying 12 random nucleotides introduced a unique molecular identifier onto each TCR beta cDNA molecule. At least 2.5 million CDR3-containing paired-end reads were obtained from each sample. All of the RNA was converted into first-strand cDNA using the Mint cDNA synthesis kit, with a TRBC-specific oligonucleotide serving as the primer. After uracil-DNA glycosylase treatment, a first 18-cycle PCR used universal primers M1SS and BC2_uni_R on all cDNA. The study's own analysis went as follows. Normalization of each sample was performed by random selection of 1 million high-quality reads, each carrying a distinct molecular identifier. Instead of being binned into consensus sequences, reads with shared molecular identifiers were discarded. MiTCR, with a Q25 quality threshold and the strictest error-elimination algorithm, was used for CDR3 identification, clonotype clustering and error correction. Lower-bound total TCR beta diversity was estimated with a nonparametric unseen species model using Euler transformation. TCRdb reanalyzed the raw reads on its own, using fastp at Q25 for trimming and MiXCR for clone calling, and kept in-frame beta chains. Rows are unified per CDR3 protein, each entry keeping the most common DNA and genes. The V and J calls were determined by TCRdb, not by the authors. For this sample the table gives about 1.5 million distinct CDR3 sequences, of which 42% were detected only once. The ten top clones hold 6.5% to 10% of the sample.

Sequenced sample: blood. The sequence joins TRBV12-3 or TRBV12-4 to TRBJ2-3, and TRBD2 may be the D gene, going by 5 matching bases. This receptor was obtained from a woman aged 18 to 35 in good health. The CDR3 sequence is CASSPGLSGVTDTQYF. Here is the DNA: TGTGCCAGCAGCCCCGGACTGAGCGGTGTCACAGATACGCAGTATTTT.